This T cell receptor beta chain emerged from a study of CD8+ T cells in alopecia areata. Study-level results: Resident alphabeta T-cell populations of normal skin are likewise subject to sequencing in scalp samples. Patients shared TCRs less clearly than mice did, possibly for HLA-related reasons.

V gave up 0 bases and J gave up 3 bases, with 13 bases separating them. Germline V lookup: CDR1 SGDLS, CDR2 YYNGEE. The CDR3 has 15 amino acids. Notes on this clone: The antigen remains unidentified.

cDNA reverse transcribed from extracted RNA served as the sequencing template. Clones were read by immunoSEQ multiplex PCR, and TCRdb kept only the in-frame ones, dropping some. The table includes roughly 200,000 clones, roughly 60% detected once. The sample in question was CD4+ T cells sorted from blood, obtained at week 0. This receptor was obtained from a human donor with alopecia areata. The chain is built from TRBV9 and TRBJ2-7; D is undetermined. The CDR3 sequence is CASSVGTLGDYEQYF. In DNA form, the CDR3 reads TGTGCCAGCAGCGTAGGCACATTGGGCGACTACGAGCAGTACTTC.